The rows below give T cell receptor beta chains drawn from one sample of a study of blood T cell repertoires in COVID-19. Produced via immunoSEQ multiplex PCR; TCRdb's table is partial and in-frame only. This repertoire shows around 250,000 clones, around 82% found once; its top ten account for more than 6.5%. The sample comprised peripheral blood. The receptor source for this set is a man aged 35 to 55 with active or convalescent COVID-19. The conserved cysteine and the conserved F or W are not part of the CDR3 here.

TRBV5-4,ASSFSGGTTEAF
TRBV28,AAQGTGWSKNIQY
TRBV7-8,ASSIQRTDTNYGYT
TRBV24-1,ATSDAGEGYT
TRBV6-1,ASSEELLNGYT
TRBV29-1,SVEGVEGRYGYT
TRBV29-1,SVVRYGTDTQY
TRBV29-1,SAVTPAGAF
TRBV7-2,ASSTGQRDTQY
TRBV11-2,ASSTYRGGISNYGYT
TRBV27,ASSFLGGLNTGELF
TRBV9,ASSVVGLPGGEQY
TRBV7-9,ASSVLQGGLGTNEKLF